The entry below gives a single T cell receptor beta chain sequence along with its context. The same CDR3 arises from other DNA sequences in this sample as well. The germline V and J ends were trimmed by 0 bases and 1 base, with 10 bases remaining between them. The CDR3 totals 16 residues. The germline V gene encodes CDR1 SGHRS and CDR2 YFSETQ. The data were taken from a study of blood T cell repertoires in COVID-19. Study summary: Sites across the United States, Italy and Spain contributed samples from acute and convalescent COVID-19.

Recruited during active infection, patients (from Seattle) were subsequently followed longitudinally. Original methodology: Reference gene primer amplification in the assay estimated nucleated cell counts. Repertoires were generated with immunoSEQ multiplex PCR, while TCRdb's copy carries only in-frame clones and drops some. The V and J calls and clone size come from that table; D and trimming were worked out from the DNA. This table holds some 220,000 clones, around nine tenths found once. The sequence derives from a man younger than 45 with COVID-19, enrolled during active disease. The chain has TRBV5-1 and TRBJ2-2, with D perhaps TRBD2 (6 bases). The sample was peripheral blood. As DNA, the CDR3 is TGCGCCAGCAGCTTGGCCTCGGGGGAGAACACCGGGGAGCTGTTTTTT. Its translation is CASSLASGENTGELFF.